The present entry profiles one T cell receptor (beta chain) with its context. Its antigen is still unknown. If no ophthalmopathy progression occurred within 18 months, Graves' hyperthyroidism was stable. A patient was excluded if there was uncontrolled infection, other autoimmune disease, pregnancy or lactation. The data were obtained in a study of T cells in Graves' hyperthyroidism and ophthalmopathy. Background on the study: Specimen type is peripheral blood, collected at initial diagnosis prior to any treatment. Study-wide results and limits: Using 13 V-J features, a model discriminated ophthalmopathy from stable hyperthyroidism.

TCR beta CDR3 sequences were amplified from RNA transcripts. TCR CDR3 underwent first-round RT-PCR with the HTBI primer set. TCRdb redid the calling of the multiplex PCR reads with MiXCR, one entry per CDR3 protein. The sample lists nearly 750,000 distinct CDR3 sequences, about a third occurring once. The source of this sequence is a woman aged 40 to 50 with Graves' hyperthyroidism. Input material: blood.

The CDR3 bases are TGTGCCAGCAGCTTAGATCGGGACGGTAGCTATGGCTACACCTTC. This sequence encodes CASSLDRDGSYGYTF. V and J are TRBV7-9 and TRBJ1-2; a possible D gene is TRBD1 (5 bases). V shed 1 base and J shed 4 bases, with 13 bases lying between them. The CDR3 consists of 15 residues. The germline CDR1 and CDR2 sequences are SEHNR and FQNEAQ (reference sequence).